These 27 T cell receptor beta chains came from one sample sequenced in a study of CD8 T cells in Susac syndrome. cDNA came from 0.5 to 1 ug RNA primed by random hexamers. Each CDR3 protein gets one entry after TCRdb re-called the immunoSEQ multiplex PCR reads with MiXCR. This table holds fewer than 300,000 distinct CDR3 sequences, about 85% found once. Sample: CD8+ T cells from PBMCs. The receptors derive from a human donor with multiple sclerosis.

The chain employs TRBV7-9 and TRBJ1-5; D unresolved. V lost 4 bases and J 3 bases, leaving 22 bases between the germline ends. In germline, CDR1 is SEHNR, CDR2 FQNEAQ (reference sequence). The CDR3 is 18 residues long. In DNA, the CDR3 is TGTGCCAGCAGCTCCTTCGGGAGTGCCGGAATTAACAATCAGCCCCAGCATTTT. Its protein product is CASSSFGSAGINNQPQHF.

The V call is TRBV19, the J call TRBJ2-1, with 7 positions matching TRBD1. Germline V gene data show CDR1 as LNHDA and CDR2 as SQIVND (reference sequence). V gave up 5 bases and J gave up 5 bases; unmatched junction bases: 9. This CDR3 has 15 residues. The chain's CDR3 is CASSVYSGGDNEQFF. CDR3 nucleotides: TGTGCCAGTAGTGTCTATTCAGGGGGAGACAATGAGCAGTTCTTC.

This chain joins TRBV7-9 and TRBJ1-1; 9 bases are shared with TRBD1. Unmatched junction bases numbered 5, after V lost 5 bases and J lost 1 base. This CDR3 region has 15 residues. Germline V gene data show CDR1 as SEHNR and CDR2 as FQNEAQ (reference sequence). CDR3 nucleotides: TGTGCCAGCAGCACCACGGACAGGGGGAACACTGAAGCTTTCTTT. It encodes CASSTTDRGNTEAFF.

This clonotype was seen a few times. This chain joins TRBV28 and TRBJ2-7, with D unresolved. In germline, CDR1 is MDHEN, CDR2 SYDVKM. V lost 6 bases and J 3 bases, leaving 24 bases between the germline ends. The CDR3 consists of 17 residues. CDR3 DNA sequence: TGTGCCAGCAGATCGGTAGATCCTTCCCCAAGAGACTACGAGCAGTACTTC. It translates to CASRSVDPSPRDYEQYF.

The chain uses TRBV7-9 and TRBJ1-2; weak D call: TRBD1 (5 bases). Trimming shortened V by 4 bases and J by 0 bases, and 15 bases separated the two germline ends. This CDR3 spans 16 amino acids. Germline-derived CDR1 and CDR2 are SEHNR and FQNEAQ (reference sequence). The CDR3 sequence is CASSSTKPGTNYGYTF. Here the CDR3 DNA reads TGTGCCAGCAGCTCTACAAAGCCAGGGACTAACTATGGCTACACCTTC.

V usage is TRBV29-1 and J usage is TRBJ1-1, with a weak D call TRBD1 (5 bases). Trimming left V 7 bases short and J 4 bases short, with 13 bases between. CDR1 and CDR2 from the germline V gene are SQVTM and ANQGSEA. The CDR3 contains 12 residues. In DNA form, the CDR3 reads TGCAGCGCTTCCTCGGGGGGCACTGAAGCTTTCTTT. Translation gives CSASSGGTEAFF.

The CDR3 is CASSVRDTGSYEQYF. The CDR3 coding sequence is TGTGCCAGCAGCGTCCGGGACACAGGCTCCTACGAGCAGTACTTC. The chain joins TRBV9 to TRBJ2-7, with D possibly being TRBD1 (6 bases). V lost 2 bases and J 0 bases, leaving 12 bases between the germline ends. The CDR3 consists of 15 residues. CDR1 and CDR2 (germline): SGDLS, YYNGEE.

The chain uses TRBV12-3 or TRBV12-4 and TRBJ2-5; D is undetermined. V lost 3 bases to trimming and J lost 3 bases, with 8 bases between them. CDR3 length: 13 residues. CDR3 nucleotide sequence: TGTGCCAGCAGTTTCCGCAGTAAAGAGACCCAGTACTTC. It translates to CASSFRSKETQYF.

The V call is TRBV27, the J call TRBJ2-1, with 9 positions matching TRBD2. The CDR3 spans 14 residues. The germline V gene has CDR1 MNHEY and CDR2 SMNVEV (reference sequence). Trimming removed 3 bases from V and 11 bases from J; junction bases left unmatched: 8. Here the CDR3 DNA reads TGTGCCAGCAGTTTTGCCGGGACTAGCAGTCAGCAGTTCTTC. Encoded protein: CASSFAGTSSQQFF.

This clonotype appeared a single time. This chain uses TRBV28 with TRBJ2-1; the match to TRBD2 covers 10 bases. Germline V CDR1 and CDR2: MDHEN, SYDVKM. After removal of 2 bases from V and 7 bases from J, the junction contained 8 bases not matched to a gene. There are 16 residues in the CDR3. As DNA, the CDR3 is TGTGCCAGCAGTTTAAGGGAGCGGGAGGGCCGGAATGAGCAGTTCTTC. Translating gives CASSLREREGRNEQFF.

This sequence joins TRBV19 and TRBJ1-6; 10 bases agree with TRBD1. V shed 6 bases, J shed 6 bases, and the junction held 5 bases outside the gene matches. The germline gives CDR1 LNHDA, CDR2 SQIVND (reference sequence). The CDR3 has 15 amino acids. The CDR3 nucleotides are TGTGCCAGTAGGACGACAGGGGGCACTAATTCACCCCTCCACTTT. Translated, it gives CASRTTGGTNSPLHF.

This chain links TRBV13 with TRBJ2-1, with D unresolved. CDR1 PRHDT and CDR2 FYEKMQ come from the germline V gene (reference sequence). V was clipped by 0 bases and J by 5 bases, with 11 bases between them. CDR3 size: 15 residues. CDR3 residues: CASSLGVGSHNEQFF. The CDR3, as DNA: TGTGCCAGCAGCTTAGGTGTCGGATCCCACAATGAGCAGTTCTTC.

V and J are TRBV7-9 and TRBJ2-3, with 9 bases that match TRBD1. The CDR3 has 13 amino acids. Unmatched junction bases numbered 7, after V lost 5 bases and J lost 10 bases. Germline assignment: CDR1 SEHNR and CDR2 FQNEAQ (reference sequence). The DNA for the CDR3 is TGTGCCAGCAGCCCCATGGGGGACAGGGCGCAGTATTTT. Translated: CASSPMGDRAQYF.

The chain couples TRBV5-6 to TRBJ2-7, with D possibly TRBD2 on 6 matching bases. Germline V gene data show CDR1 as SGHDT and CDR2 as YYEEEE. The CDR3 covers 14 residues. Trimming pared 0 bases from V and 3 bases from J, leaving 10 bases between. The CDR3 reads CASSLGAGFYEQYF. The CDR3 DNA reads TGTGCCAGCAGCTTGGGAGCGGGCTTCTACGAGCAGTACTTC.

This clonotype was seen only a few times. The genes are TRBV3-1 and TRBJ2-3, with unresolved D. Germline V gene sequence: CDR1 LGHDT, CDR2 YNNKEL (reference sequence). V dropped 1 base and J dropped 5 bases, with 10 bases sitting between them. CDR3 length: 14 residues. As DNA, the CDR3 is TGTGCCAGCAGCCAAGGGCCCATCAAAGATACGCAGTATTTT. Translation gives CASSQGPIKDTQYF.

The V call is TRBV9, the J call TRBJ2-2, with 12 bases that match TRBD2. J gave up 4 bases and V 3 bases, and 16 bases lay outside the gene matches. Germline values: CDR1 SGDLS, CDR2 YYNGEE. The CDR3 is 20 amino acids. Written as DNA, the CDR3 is TGTGCCAGCAGCGACCCCGTAGGCCTAGCGGGAGGGCCTTTCACCGGGGAGCTGTTTTTT. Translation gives CASSDPVGLAGGPFTGELFF.

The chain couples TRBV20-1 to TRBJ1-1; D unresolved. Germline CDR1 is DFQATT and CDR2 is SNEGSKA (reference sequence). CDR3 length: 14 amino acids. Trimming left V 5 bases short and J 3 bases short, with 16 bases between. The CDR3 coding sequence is TGCAGTGCTCGCCGAGGAGGGTCGGACACTGAAGCTTTCTTT. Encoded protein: CSARRGGSDTEAFF.

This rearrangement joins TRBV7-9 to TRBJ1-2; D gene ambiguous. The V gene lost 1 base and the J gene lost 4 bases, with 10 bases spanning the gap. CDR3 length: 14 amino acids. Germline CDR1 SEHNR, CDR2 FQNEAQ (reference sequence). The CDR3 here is CASSLGMGSYGYTF. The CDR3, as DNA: TGTGCCAGCAGCTTAGGAATGGGATCCTATGGCTACACCTTC.

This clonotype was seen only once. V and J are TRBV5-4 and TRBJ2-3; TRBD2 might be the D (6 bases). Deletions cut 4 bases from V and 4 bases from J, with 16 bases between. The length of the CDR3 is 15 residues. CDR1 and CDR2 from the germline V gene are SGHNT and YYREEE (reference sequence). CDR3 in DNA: TGTGCCAGCAGCCTCGAGGGCGGGACCTCAGATACGCAGTATTTT. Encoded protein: CASSLEGGTSDTQYF.

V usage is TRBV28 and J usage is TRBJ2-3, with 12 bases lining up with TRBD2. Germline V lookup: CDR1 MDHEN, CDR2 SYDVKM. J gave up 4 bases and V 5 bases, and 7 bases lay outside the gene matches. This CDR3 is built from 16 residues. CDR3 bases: TGTGCCAGCAGTGTTACTAGCGGGAGGACCCCAGATACGCAGTATTTT. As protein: CASSVTSGRTPDTQYF.

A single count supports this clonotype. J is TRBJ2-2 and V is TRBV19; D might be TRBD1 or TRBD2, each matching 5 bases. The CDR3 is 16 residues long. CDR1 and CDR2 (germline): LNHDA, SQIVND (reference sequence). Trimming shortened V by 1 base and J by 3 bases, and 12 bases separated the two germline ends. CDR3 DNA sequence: TGTGCCAGTAGTATAGGAGAGGGGCTTGACACCGGGGAGCTGTTTTTT. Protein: CASSIGEGLDTGELFF.

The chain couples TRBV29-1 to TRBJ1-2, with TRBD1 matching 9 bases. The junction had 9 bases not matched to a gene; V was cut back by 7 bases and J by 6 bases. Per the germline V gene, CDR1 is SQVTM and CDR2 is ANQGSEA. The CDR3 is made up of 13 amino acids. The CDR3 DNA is TGCAGCGCTATCCGGGACAGGGAAGATGGCTACACCTTC. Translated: CSAIRDREDGYTF.

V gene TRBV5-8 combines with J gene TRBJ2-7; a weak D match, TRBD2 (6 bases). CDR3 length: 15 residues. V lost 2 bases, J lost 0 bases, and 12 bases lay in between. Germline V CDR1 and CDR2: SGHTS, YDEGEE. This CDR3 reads CASSFYGGASYEQYF. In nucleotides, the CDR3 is TGTGCCAGCAGCTTTTACGGGGGTGCCTCCTACGAGCAGTACTTC.

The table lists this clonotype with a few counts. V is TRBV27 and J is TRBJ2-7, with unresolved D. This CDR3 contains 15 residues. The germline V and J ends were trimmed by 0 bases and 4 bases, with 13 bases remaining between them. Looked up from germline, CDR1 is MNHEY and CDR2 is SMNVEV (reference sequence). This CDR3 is CASSLSSGVPYEQYF. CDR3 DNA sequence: TGTGCCAGCAGTTTATCGTCCGGAGTCCCTTACGAGCAGTACTTC.

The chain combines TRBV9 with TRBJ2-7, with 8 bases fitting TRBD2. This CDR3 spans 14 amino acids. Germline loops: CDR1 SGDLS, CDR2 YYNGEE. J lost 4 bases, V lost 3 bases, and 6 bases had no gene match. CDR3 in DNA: TGTGCCAGCAGCGCCACCGGGACTAGTTACGAGCAGTACTTC. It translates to CASSATGTSYEQYF.

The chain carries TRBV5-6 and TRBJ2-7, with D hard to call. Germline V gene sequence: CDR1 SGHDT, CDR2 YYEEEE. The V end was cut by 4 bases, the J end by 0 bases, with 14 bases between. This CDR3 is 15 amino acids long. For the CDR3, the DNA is TGTGCCAGCAGCCCTGAAGGGCGGATCTCCTACGAGCAGTACTTC. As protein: CASSPEGRISYEQYF. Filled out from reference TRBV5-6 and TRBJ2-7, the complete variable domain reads DAGVTQSPTHLIKTRGQQVTLRCSPKSGHDTVSWYQQALGQGPQFIFQYYEEEERQRGNFPDRFSGHQFPNYSSELNVNALLLGDSALYLCASSPEGRISYEQYFGPGTRLTVT.

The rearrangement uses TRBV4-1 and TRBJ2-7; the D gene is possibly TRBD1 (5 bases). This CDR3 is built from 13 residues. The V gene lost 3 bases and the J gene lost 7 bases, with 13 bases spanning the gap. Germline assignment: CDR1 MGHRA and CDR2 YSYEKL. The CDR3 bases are TGCGCCAGCAGCCAGGGTAAGGGGCGGGAGCAGTACTTC. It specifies CASSQGKGREQYF.